Below are 8 T cell receptor beta chains sequenced from a single sample in a study of T-cell reconstitution after alpha-beta-depleted transplantation in children. A library of TCRbeta sequences, prepared with unique molecular identifiers, was generated. TCRdb passed the PCR reads through MiXCR, listing each CDR3 protein once. The table shows about 98,000 distinct CDR3 sequences, with around a quarter occurring only once. The material sequenced was PBMCs, taken before TCRalphabeta/CD19-depleted stem cell transplant. The receptors were gathered from a boy between 2 and 10 years old with acute lymphoblastic leukemia, due to receive a stem cell transplant.

The J gene is TRBJ2-1, the V gene TRBV20-1, with TRBD2 identical over 9 bases. The germline V gene has CDR1 DFQATT and CDR2 SNEGSKA (reference sequence). J was trimmed by 8 bases and V by 6 bases; bases with no gene match: 11. This CDR3 is 14 amino acids long. The CDR3 spells CSARLAEGRHEQFF. The CDR3 DNA reads TGCAGTGCGCGACTAGCGGAGGGGCGCCATGAGCAGTTCTTC.

This clonotype was detected once. The chain couples TRBV4-3 to TRBJ1-2; D is perhaps TRBD1 (5 bases). The V and J ends lost 0 bases and 8 bases respectively, with 13 bases between them. The length of the CDR3 is 14 residues. Germline CDR1 and CDR2: LGHNA and YSLEER. The chain's CDR3 is CASSQEQGPSGYTF. The CDR3 nucleotides are TGCGCCAGCAGCCAAGAGCAGGGACCCTCGGGCTACACCTTC.

V usage is TRBV7-2 and J usage is TRBJ2-5, with unresolved D. The V gene lost 1 base and the J gene lost 2 bases, with 8 bases spanning the gap. The germline V gene has CDR1 SGHTA and CDR2 FQGNSA. The CDR3 loop spans 14 amino acids. The CDR3 reads CASSLDSLQETQYF. The CDR3 DNA reads as TGTGCCAGCAGCTTAGACTCCCTACAAGAGACCCAGTACTTC.

The chain joins TRBV10-1 to TRBJ2-3; tentative D call: TRBD2 (6 bases). The CDR3 runs to 16 residues. Per the germline V gene, CDR1 is WNHNN and CDR2 is SYGVQD (reference sequence). V gave up 5 bases and J gave up 4 bases, with 19 bases separating them. CDR3 sequence reads: CASSRNRGGAPDTQYF. CDR3 sequence (DNA): TGCGCCAGCAGTAGGAATCGCGGAGGGGCCCCAGATACGCAGTATTTT.

This chain connects TRBV12-3 or TRBV12-4 to TRBJ1-1, with TRBD1 matching over 9 bases. J was trimmed by 5 bases and V by 3 bases; bases with no gene match: 10. CDR3 length equals 16 residues. In nucleotides, the CDR3 is TGTGCCAGCAGTTTGGGACAGGGAAGGGGAGGTACTGAAGCTTTCTTT. It encodes CASSLGQGRGGTEAFF.

Comment on this clonotype: The DNA is left out, because the CDR3 cannot be placed on it with certainty; the CDR3 is given as TCRdb lists it. This chain uses TRBV6-1 with TRBJ1-2; TRBD1 is the table's D call and was not checked against the DNA. The CDR3 is 14 amino acids long, termini counted. Per the germline V gene, CDR1 is MNHNS and CDR2 is SASEGT. The CDR3: CASSEVAQGAIHAF.

This chain joins TRBV3-1 and TRBJ2-3, with TRBD2 identical over 7 bases. With V trimmed by 0 bases and J by 2 bases, 5 bases remained unmatched. This CDR3 has 16 amino acids. The V gene's germline CDR1 is LGHDT and CDR2 YNNKEL (reference sequence). CDR3 nucleotide sequence: TGTGCCAGCAGCCAAGACGGCGGGAGTCACACAGATACGCAGTATTTT. As protein: CASSQDGGSHTDTQYF.

This clonotype was recorded many times. V usage is TRBV19 and J usage is TRBJ1-5; TRBD1 matches at 7 bases. This CDR3 contains 17 residues. Germline values: CDR1 LNHDA, CDR2 SQIVND (reference sequence). V shed 3 bases and J 0 bases; nucleotides not matched to a gene: 8. The CDR3 DNA is TGTGCCAGTAGTATGGGAAACAGGGGCGGTAGCAATCAGCCCCAGCATTTT. Its protein is CASSMGNRGGSNQPQHF.